Shown below are 27 T cell receptor beta chains from a single sample sequenced in a study of blood T cell repertoires in COVID-19 (dated by TCRdb to 2020 to 2021). The library was prepared using the immunoSEQ multiplex PCR assay. TCRdb holds this immuneACCESS table with in-frame rearrangements only. Some clones are missing; in checked studies, unresolved V genes explain under half, and the rest has no known cause. Counted in this sample were around 320,000 clones; around 92% of them appeared once. The ten largest clones represent 11% of the sample. Sequences were obtained from peripheral blood. These receptors all stem from a woman in her 30s with COVID-19, enrolled during active disease.

In its sample, this clone was seen once. This rearrangement joins TRBV12-3 or TRBV12-4 to TRBJ1-3; D not certain. V lost 2 bases, J lost 4 bases, and 6 bases lay in between. The CDR3 totals 13 residues. The DNA for the CDR3 is TGTGCCAGCAGTTTATCGGTGGGAAACACCATATATTTT. It codes for CASSLSVGNTIYF.

The rearrangement links TRBV5-5 to TRBJ1-1; 7 positions agree with TRBD1. Germline CDR1 is SGHKS and CDR2 is YYEKEE (reference sequence). After removal of 4 bases from V and 1 base from J, the junction contained 4 bases not matched to a gene. The CDR3 is 14 residues long. The CDR3 here is CASSGTVKNTEAFF. The DNA for the CDR3 is TGTGCCAGCAGCGGGACAGTCAAGAACACTGAAGCTTTCTTT.

The V gene is TRBV19, the J gene TRBJ2-1, with 8 bases identical to TRBD2. The CDR3 totals 15 residues. Trimming removed 3 bases from V and 9 bases from J; junction bases left unmatched: 10. The germline gives CDR1 LNHDA, CDR2 SQIVND (reference sequence). The CDR3 DNA follows: TGTGCCAGTAGTATTAGCGGGACCCCTCCCGGTGAGCAGTTCTTC. Encoded protein: CASSISGTPPGEQFF.

This sequence joins TRBV28 and TRBJ1-2; no reliable D call. Germline V lookup: CDR1 MDHEN, CDR2 SYDVKM. The V gene lost 3 bases and the J gene lost 6 bases, with 8 bases spanning the gap. The CDR3 is 12 amino acids. The CDR3 protein is CASSFGRHGYTF. For the CDR3, the DNA is TGTGCCAGCAGTTTTGGCAGGCATGGCTACACCTTC.

The V and J genes are TRBV7-9 and TRBJ2-1; TRBD2 agrees at 10 bases. J gave up 4 bases and V 1 base, and 7 bases lay outside the gene matches. This CDR3 comprises 17 residues. Germline V gene sequence: CDR1 SEHNR, CDR2 FQNEAQ (reference sequence). The CDR3, as DNA: TGTGCCAGCAGCTTAGATCGACTAGCGGGTTTTTACAATGAGCAGTTCTTC. Protein sequence: CASSLDRLAGFYNEQFF.

CDR3 in DNA: TGTGCCAGCAGGGGCGTGGGCCCCCAAGAGACCCAGTACTTC. It yields the protein CASRGVGPQETQYF. The rearrangement links TRBV6-6 to TRBJ2-5, with unresolved D. The V end was cut by 6 bases, the J end by 1 base, with 12 bases between. The CDR3 contains 14 residues. The germline gives CDR1 MNHNY, CDR2 SVGAGI (reference sequence).

This chain uses TRBV19 with TRBJ1-1; D gene uncertain. Trimming removed 10 bases from V and 1 base from J, with 16 bases in between. Germline CDR1 and CDR2: LNHDA and SQIVND (reference sequence). The CDR3 covers 14 residues. In nucleotides, the CDR3 is TGTGCCACCCACTATGGCAGTACGAACACTGAAGCTTTCTTT. This translates into CATHYGSTNTEAFF.

The chain links TRBV3-1 (or the pseudogene TRBV3-2) to TRBJ1-2; no definite D call. The CDR3 loop spans 14 amino acids. Germline assignment: CDR1 LGHDT and CDR2 YNNKEL (reference sequence). The germline V and J ends were trimmed by 1 base and 7 bases, with 13 bases remaining between them. The CDR3 DNA reads as TGTGCCAGCAGCCAAGGGACTGGCCCTTTTGGCTACACCTTC. Amino acids: CASSQGTGPFGYTF.

This clone was seen a single time. The genes are TRBV19 and TRBJ1-6; TRBD1 matches 9 bases. CDR3 length: 13 residues. Trimming cost V 8 bases and J 10 bases; bases outside gene matches: 6. CDR1 LNHDA and CDR2 SQIVND come from the germline V gene (reference sequence). CDR3 nucleotide sequence: TGTGCCAGTGAGACAGGGGGGGGATCACCCCTCCACTTT. Its translation is CASETGGGSPLHF.

The chain joins TRBV11-1 to TRBJ1-2; tentatively, D is TRBD1 (5 bases). Trimming stripped 5 bases from V and 7 bases from J, with 14 bases between. CDR1 is SGHAT and CDR2 is FQDESV in the germline V gene (reference sequence). This CDR3 comprises 13 residues. CDR3 coding DNA: TGTGCCAGCAGCCACCCAGGGTCCTCTGGCTACACCTTC. It encodes CASSHPGSSGYTF.

The rearrangement joins TRBV27 to TRBJ1-2; no definite D call. V shed 3 bases and J shed 4 bases, with 9 bases lying between them. Germline loops: CDR1 MNHEY, CDR2 SMNVEV (reference sequence). There are 13 residues in the CDR3. The CDR3 DNA follows: TGTGCCAGCAGTTTCGGGAGGAGCTATGGCTACACCTTC. It is translated as CASSFGRSYGYTF.

The J gene is TRBJ1-5, the V gene TRBV28, with D perhaps matching TRBD1 (6 bases). Germline loops: CDR1 MDHEN, CDR2 SYDVKM. The CDR3 length is 14 residues. V lost 4 bases, J lost 7 bases, and 14 bases lay in between. CDR3 sequence: CASSWVQGEQPQHF. The CDR3 nucleotides are TGTGCCAGCAGTTGGGTACAGGGCGAACAGCCCCAGCATTTT.

The genes are TRBV10-2 and TRBJ2-5; 8 bases are shared with TRBD2. This CDR3 region has 15 residues. CDR1 is WSHSY and CDR2 is SAAADI in the germline V gene. Trimming at V came to 6 bases and at J to 4 bases, leaving 10 bases not matched to a gene. The CDR3 DNA reads TGCGCCAGCAGCCCCACTGGACTAGCCCCAGAGACCCAGTACTTC. It codes for CASSPTGLAPETQYF.

The genes are TRBV2 and TRBJ2-5, with TRBD2 identical over 7 bases. The CDR3 contains 13 residues. J gave up 4 bases and V 8 bases, and 7 bases lay outside the gene matches. The V gene's germline CDR1 is SNHLY and CDR2 FYNNEI. CDR3 in amino acids: CASDRGVRETQYF. Written as DNA, the CDR3 is TGTGCCAGCGACCGGGGGGTTAGAGAGACCCAGTACTTC.

The chain is built from TRBV10-2 and TRBJ2-3; weak D call: TRBD2 (7 bases). The CDR3 covers 16 residues. V lost 3 bases and J 5 bases, leaving 18 bases between the germline ends. The germline V gene has CDR1 WSHSY and CDR2 SAAADI. The CDR3 region is CASSDPGRGGGDTQYF. The CDR3 DNA follows: TGCGCCAGCAGTGACCCCGGGCGGGGAGGGGGAGATACGCAGTATTTT.

V is TRBV10-3 and J is TRBJ2-3, with 13 bases fitting TRBD2. This CDR3 has 17 residues. In germline, CDR1 is ENHRY, CDR2 SYGVKD. V was clipped by 10 bases and J by 0 bases; unmatched bases: 10. The CDR3 sequence is CASASGTSGASTDTQYF. CDR3 in DNA: TGTGCCAGCGCCTCCGGGACTAGCGGGGCAAGCACAGATACGCAGTATTTT.

The chain has TRBV6-1 and TRBJ1-3; no definite D call. V lost 0 bases and J lost 0, with 12 bases in between. The CDR3 is 17 residues long. Germline loops: CDR1 MNHNS, CDR2 SASEGT. CDR3 DNA: TGTGCCAGCAGTGAAGCGCTTTACACGCTCTCTGGAAACACCATATATTTT. It translates to CASSEALYTLSGNTIYF.

The chain couples TRBV7-6 to TRBJ2-7, with D uncertain. The germline V gene encodes CDR1 SGHVS and CDR2 FNYEAQ. Trimming pared 3 bases from V and 0 bases from J, leaving 15 bases between. The CDR3 runs 16 residues. The CDR3 region has the DNA TGTGCCAGCAGCTTTCTAAACAGCTCGCCCTCCTACGAGCAGTACTTC. It codes for CASSFLNSSPSYEQYF.

The gene calls are TRBV5-1 and TRBJ1-1; D is unclear. CDR3 length equals 15 residues. The germline CDR1 and CDR2 sequences are SGHRS and YFSETQ. Between the trimmed V and J ends, which lost 2 bases and 4 bases, there was a span of 15 bases. The CDR3 is CASSFPGGRGTEAFF. CDR3 bases: TGCGCCAGCAGCTTTCCAGGTGGCCGGGGCACTGAAGCTTTCTTT.

A word on this clone: The sample holds other DNA sequences that translate to the same CDR3. J is TRBJ2-5 and V is TRBV5-5; 10 nucleotides agree with TRBD1. The CDR3 is 14 residues long. From germline, CDR1 is SGHKS and CDR2 YYEKEE (reference sequence). Germline trimming cut 4 bases from V and 5 bases from J; bases unmatched to any gene: 5. CDR3 protein: CASSTRTGGETQYF. As DNA, the CDR3 is TGTGCCAGCAGCACTAGGACAGGGGGGGAGACCCAGTACTTC.

The V call is TRBV7-9, the J call TRBJ2-5, with 10 bases matching TRBD2. There are 17 residues in the CDR3. Germline V gene sequence: CDR1 SEHNR, CDR2 FQNEAQ (reference sequence). Trimming cost V 5 bases and J 4 bases; bases outside gene matches: 13. The CDR3 bases are TGTGCCAGCAGCAGCTATAGCGGGGGGACAACGGGAGAGACCCAGTACTTC. It encodes CASSSYSGGTTGETQYF. Together with reference TRBV7-9 and TRBJ2-5, the CDR3 gives the full variable domain: DTGVSQNPRHKITKRGQNVTFRCDPISEHNRLYWYRQTLGQGPEFLTYFQNEAQLEKSRLLSDRFSAERPKGSFSTLEIQRTEQGDSAMYLCASSSYSGGTTGETQYFGPGTRLLVL.

The CDR3 nucleotides read TGTGCCAGCAGTTTCCGCCCGAGGAGGGTTGAAGCTTTCTTT. Protein sequence: CASSFRPRRVEAFF. The chain recombines TRBV28 with TRBJ1-1; D is uncertain. V was shortened by 3 bases and J by 7 bases, with 15 bases between the two germline ends. CDR1 is MDHEN, CDR2 SYDVKM, per germline. The CDR3 is 14 amino acids.

The V call is TRBV5-6, the J call TRBJ2-3; no clear D. Germline V lookup: CDR1 SGHDT, CDR2 YYEEEE. The CDR3 runs 14 residues. Trimming took off 0 bases at V and 3 bases at J, with 8 bases between the two ends. The CDR3 DNA reads TGTGCCAGCAGCTTGGGAAAACGGACAGATACGCAGTATTTT. It yields the protein CASSLGKRTDTQYF.

This clone was recorded only once. This rearrangement joins TRBV6-1 to TRBJ1-4; the match to TRBD1 covers 10 bases. The CDR3 is 16 amino acids. In germline, CDR1 is MNHNS, CDR2 SASEGT. With V trimmed by 1 base and J by 8 bases, 7 bases remained unmatched. The CDR3 spells CASSEVRTGGGEKLFF. DNA for the CDR3: TGTGCCAGCAGTGAAGTGAGGACAGGGGGTGGGGAAAAACTGTTTTTT.

The gene calls are TRBV11-2 and TRBJ1-6; perhaps TRBD1 as D (6 bases). This CDR3 region has 15 residues. V lost 5 bases and J 7 bases, leaving 15 bases between the germline ends. CDR1 SGHAT and CDR2 FQNNGV come from the germline V gene. The CDR3: CASSPGAGRNSPLHF. The CDR3 nucleotides read TGTGCCAGCAGCCCAGGGGCAGGACGCAATTCACCCCTCCACTTT.

The V gene is TRBV2, the J gene TRBJ2-5, with D maybe TRBD1 (6 bases). Looked up from germline, CDR1 is SNHLY and CDR2 is FYNNEI. This CDR3 is built from 14 residues. Trimming removed 5 bases at V and 4 bases at J, with 14 bases between. The CDR3, as DNA: TGTGCCAGCAGTCTGGGGGCGAGAGGAGAGACCCAGTACTTC. It translates to CASSLGARGETQYF.

This clone was counted once. This rearrangement joins TRBV5-6 to TRBJ2-3; D not certain. This CDR3 comprises 15 residues. CDR1 is SGHDT, CDR2 YYEEEE, per germline. Trimming shortened V by 1 base and J by 0 bases, and 9 bases separated the two germline ends. CDR3 nucleotides: TGTGCCAGCAGCTTGTACAGTTTGAGCACAGATACGCAGTATTTT. This gives the protein CASSLYSLSTDTQYF. The full variable domain, rest sourced from reference TRBV5-6 and TRBJ2-3, is DAGVTQSPTHLIKTRGQQVTLRCSPKSGHDTVSWYQQALGQGPQFIFQYYEEEERQRGNFPDRFSGHQFPNYSSELNVNALLLGDSALYLCASSLYSLSTDTQYFGPGTRLTVL.